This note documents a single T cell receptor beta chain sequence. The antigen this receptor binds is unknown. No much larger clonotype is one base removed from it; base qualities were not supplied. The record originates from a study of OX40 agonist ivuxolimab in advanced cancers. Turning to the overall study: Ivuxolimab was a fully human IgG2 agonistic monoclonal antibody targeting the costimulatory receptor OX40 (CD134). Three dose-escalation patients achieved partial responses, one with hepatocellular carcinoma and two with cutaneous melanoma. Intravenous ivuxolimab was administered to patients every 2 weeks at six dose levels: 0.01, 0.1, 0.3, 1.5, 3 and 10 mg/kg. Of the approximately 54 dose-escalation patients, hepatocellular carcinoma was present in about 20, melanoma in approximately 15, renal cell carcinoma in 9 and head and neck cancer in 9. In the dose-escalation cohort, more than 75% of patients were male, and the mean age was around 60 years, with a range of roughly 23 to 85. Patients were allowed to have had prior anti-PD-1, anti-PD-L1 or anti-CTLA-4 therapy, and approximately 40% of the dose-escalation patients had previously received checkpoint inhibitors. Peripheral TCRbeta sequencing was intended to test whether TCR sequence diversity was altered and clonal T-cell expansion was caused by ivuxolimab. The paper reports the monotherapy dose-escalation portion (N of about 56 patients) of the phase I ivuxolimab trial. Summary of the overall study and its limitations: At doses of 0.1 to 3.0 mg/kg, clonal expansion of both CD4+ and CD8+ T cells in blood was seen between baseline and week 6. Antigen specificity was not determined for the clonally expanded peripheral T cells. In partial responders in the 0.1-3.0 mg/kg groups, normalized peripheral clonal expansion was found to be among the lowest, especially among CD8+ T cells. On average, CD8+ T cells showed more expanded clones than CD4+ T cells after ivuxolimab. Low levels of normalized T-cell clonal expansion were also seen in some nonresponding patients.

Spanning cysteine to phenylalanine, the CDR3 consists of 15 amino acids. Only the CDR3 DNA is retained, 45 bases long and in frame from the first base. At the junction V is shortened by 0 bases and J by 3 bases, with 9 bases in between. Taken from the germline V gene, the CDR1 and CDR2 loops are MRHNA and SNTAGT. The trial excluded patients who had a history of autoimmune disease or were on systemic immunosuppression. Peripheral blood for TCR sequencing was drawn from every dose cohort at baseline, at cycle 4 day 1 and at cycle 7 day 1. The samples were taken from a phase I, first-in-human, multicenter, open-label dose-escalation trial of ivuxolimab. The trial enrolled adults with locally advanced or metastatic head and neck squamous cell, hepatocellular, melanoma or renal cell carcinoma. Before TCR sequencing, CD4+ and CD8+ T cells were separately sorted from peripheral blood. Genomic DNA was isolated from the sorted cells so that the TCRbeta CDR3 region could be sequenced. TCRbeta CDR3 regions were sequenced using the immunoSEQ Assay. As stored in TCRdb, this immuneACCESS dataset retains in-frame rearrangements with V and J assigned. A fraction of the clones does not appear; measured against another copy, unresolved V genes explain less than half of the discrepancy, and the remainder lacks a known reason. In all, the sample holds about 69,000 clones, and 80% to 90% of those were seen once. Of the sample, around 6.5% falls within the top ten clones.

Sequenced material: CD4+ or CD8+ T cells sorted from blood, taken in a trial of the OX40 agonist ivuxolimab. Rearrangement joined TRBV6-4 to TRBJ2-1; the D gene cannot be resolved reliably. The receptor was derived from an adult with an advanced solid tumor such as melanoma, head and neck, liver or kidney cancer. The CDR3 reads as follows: CASSDSKGSYNEQFF. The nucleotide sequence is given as TGTGCCAGCAGTGACTCGAAGGGCAGCTACAATGAGCAGTTCTTC.